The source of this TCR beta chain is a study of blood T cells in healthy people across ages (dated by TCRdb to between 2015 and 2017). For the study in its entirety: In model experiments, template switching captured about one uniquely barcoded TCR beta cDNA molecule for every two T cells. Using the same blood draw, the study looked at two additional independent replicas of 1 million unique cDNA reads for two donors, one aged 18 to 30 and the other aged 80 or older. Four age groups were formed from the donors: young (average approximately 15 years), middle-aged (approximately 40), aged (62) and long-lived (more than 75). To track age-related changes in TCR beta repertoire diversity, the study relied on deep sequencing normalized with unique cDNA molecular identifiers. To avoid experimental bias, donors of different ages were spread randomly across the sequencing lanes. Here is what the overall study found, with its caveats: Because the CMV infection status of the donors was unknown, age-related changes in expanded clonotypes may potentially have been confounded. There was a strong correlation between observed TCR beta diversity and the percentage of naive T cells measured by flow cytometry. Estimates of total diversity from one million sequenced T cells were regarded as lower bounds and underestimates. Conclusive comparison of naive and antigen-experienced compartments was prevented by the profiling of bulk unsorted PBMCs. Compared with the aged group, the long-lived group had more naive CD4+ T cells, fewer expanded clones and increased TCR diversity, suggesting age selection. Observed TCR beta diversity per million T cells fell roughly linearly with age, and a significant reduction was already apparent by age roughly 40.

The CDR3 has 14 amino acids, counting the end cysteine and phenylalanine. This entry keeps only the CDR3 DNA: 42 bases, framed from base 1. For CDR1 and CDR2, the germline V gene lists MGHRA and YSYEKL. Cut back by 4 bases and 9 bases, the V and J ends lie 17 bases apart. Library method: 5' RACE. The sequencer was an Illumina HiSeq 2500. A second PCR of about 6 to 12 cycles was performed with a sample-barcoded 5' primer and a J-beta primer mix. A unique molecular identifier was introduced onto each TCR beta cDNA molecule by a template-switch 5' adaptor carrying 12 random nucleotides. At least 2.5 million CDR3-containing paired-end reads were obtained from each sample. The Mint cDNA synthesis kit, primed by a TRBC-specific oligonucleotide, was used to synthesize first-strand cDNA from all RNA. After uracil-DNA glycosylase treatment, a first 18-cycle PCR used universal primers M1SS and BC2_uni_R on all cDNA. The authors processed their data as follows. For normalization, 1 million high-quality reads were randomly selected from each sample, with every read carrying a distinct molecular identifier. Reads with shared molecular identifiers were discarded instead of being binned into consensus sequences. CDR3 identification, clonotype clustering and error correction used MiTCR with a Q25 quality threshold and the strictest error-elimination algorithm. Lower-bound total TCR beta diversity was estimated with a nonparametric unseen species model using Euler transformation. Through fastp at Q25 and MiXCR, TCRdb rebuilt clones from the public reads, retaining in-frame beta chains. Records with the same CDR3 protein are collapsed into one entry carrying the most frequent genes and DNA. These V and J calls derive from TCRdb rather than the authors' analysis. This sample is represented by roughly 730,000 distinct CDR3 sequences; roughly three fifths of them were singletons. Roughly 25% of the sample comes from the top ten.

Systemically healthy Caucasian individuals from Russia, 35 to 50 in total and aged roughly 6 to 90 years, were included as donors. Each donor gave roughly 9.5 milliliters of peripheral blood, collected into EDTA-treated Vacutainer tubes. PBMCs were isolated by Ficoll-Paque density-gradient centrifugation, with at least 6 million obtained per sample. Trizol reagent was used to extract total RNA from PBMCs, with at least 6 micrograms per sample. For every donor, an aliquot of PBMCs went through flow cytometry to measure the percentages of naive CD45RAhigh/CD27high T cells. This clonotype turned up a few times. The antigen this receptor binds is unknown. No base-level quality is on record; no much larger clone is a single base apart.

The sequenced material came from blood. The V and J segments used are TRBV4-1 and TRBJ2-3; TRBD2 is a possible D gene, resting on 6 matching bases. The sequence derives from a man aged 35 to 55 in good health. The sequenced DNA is TGCGCCAGCAGCCTCCCGGGACTCCCCTGGACGCAGTATTTT. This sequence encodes CASSLPGLPWTQYF.